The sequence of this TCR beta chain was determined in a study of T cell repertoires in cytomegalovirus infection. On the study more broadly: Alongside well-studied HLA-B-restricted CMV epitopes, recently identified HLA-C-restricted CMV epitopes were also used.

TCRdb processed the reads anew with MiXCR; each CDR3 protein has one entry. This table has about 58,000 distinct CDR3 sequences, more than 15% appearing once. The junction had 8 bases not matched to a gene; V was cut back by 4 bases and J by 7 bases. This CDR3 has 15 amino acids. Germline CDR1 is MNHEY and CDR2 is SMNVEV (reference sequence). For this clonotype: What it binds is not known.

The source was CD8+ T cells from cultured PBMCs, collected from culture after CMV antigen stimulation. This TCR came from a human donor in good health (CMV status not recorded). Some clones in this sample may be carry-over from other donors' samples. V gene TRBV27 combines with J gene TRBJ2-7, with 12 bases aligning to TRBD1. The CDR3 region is CASSSGTGGAREQYF. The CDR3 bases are TGTGCCAGCAGTTCGGGGACAGGGGGCGCGAGGGAGCAGTACTTC.